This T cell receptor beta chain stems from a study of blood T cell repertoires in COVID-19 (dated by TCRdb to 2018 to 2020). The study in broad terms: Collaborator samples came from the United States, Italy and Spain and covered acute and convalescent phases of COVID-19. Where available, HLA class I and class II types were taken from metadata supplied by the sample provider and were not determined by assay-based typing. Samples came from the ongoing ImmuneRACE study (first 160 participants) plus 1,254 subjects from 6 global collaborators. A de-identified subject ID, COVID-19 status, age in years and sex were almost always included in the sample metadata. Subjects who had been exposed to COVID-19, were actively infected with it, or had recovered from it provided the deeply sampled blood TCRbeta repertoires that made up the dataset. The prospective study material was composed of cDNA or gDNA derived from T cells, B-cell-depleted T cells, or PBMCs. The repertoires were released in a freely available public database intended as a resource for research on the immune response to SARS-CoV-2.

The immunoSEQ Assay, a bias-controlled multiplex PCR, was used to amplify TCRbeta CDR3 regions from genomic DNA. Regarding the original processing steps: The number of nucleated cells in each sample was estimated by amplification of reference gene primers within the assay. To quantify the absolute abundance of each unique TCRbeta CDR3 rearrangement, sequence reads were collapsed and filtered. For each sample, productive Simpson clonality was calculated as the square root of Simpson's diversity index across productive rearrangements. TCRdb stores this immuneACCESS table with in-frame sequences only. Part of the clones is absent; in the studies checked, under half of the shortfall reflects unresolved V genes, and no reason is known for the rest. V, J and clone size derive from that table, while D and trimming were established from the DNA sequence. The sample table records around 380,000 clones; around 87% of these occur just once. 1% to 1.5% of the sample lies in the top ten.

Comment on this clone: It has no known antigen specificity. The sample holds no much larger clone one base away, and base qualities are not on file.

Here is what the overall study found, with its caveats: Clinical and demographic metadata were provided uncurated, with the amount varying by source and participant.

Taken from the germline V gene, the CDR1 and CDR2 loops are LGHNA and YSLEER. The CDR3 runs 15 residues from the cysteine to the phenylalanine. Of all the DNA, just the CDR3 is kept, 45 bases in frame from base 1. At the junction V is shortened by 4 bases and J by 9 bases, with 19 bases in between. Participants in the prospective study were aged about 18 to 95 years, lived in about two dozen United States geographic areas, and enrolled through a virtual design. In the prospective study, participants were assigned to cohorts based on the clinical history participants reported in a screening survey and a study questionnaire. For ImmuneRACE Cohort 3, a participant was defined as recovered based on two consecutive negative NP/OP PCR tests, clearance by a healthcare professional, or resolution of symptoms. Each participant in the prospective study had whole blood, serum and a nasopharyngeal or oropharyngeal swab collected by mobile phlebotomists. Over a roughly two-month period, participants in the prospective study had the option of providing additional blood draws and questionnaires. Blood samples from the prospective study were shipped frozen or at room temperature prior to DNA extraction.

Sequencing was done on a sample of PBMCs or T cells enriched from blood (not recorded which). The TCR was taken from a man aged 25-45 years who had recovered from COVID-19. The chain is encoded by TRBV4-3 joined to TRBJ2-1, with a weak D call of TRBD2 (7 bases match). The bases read TGCGCCAGCAGCCCGGTGAGAGGGGGGGCCGTTGAGCAGTTCTTC. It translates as CASSPVRGGAVEQFF.